This T cell receptor beta chain was profiled in a study of graft-versus-host responses after intestinal transplantation. The wider study: Induction with anti-thymocyte globulin, then tacrolimus and steroids for 2 to 3 years, was given to all recipients.

Germline CDR1 and CDR2: MDHEN and SYDVKM. Trimming took 6 bases from V and 6 from J; bases not matched to a gene: 9. CDR3 length: 14 residues. Measured with immunoSEQ multiplex PCR; TCRdb has only the in-frame clones, and not every one. The data contain roughly 90,000 clones, under 95% of them singletons. The study's findings and limits: Patients who carried graft-donor T cell macrochimerism also had high graft-versus-host to host-versus-graft clonal ratios in their allografts. Investigators detected GvH clones in recipient marrow, with some emerging earlier in ileum or blood. Early declines in HvG clones that occurred post-transplant were associated with peak circulating GvH clone levels.

The sample holds one count of this clone. As yet, its antigen is unknown. Sequenced material: unstimulated CD8+ T cells sorted from spleen or lymph node cells, taken before intestinal transplant. This chain connects TRBV28 to TRBJ2-7; 9 positions agree with TRBD2. The receptor's source is a human donor who received an intestinal transplant. The chain's CDR3 is CASRGSGSGSEQYF. CDR3 bases: TGTGCCAGCAGGGGTAGCGGGAGTGGTAGCGAGCAGTACTTC.